This T cell receptor beta chain appears in the sequencing data of a study of control samples from healthy donors and cancer patients (dated by TCRdb to the early 2020s). Libraries were built with the immunoSEQ multiplex PCR assay. TCRdb retrieved this table from immuneACCESS and kept in-frame rearrangements only. Not all clones are present; in checked studies, unresolved V genes account for under half, and no reason is known for the remainder. The sample table contains 70,000 to 90,000 clones; only one count was recorded for about 95% of them. The ten largest clones add up to about 6.2% of the sample. Including the terminal cysteine and phenylalanine, the CDR3 comprises 14 residues. Only the CDR3 region is kept as DNA, spanning 42 bases read in frame from base 1. V is cut by 0 bases and J by 1 base, and the space between the germline ends is 7 bases. Sequences MNHEY (CDR1) and SVGAGI (CDR2) are obtained from the germline V gene.

Comment on this clone: No antigen is known for it. No base qualities exist here, and no much larger clone lies one base off it.

This chain joins TRBV6-5 to TRBJ2-7; no D segment can be confidently identified. The sequence was obtained from a woman in her thirties or forties in good health. The sequencing input was blood. The CDR3 is CASSYSKGSYEQYF. The nucleotide sequence is TGTGCCAGCAGTTACTCGAAGGGTTCCTACGAGCAGTACTTC.